These 9 T cell receptor beta chains share one sample of origin, sequenced in a study of blood T cell repertoires in COVID-19. Data came from immunoSEQ multiplex PCR; TCRdb stores just in-frame clones and leaves some out. In the table there are 180,000 or so clones, roughly 80% of which are singletons. The source material was PBMCs or T cells enriched from blood (not recorded which). These receptors originate from a man between 60 and 75 years old who had been exposed to COVID-19.

This chain uses TRBV5-6 with TRBJ1-3; a possible D gene is TRBD1 (5 bases). This CDR3 contains 15 residues. The ends were cut back, 6 bases at V and 1 base at J, with 14 bases in the middle. Germline loops: CDR1 SGHDT, CDR2 YYEEEE. Here the CDR3 reads CASTRRGGSGNTIYF. For the CDR3, the DNA is TGTGCCAGCACCCGGCGGGGGGGGTCTGGAAACACCATATATTTT.

The chain employs TRBV6-5 and TRBJ1-2; 11 bases match TRBD1. Germline trimming cut 6 bases from V and 7 bases from J; bases unmatched to any gene: 10. The CDR3 covers 15 residues. Germline V CDR1 and CDR2: MNHEY, SVGAGI. This CDR3 reads CASRPPGQGARGYTF. The DNA for the CDR3 is TGTGCCAGCAGGCCCCCCGGACAGGGGGCGCGTGGCTACACCTTC.

The rearrangement links TRBV27 to TRBJ1-6; D ambiguous. The V and J ends lost 4 bases and 7 bases respectively, with 8 bases between them. Per the germline V gene, CDR1 is MNHEY and CDR2 is SMNVEV (reference sequence). The length of the CDR3 is 13 residues. The CDR3 DNA reads as TGTGCCAGCAGTTCTATCGAGAATTCACCCCTCCACTTT. It translates to CASSSIENSPLHF.

This sequence joins TRBV5-6 and TRBJ2-7; 14 positions agree with TRBD2. The CDR3 contains 16 residues. The V segment lost 4 bases and the J segment 6 bases; nucleotides outside the gene matches: 9. From germline, CDR1 is SGHDT and CDR2 YYEEEE. Here the CDR3 DNA reads TGTGCCAGCAGCCCCGGACTAGCGGGAGGCGGTGGCGAGCAGTACTTC. As protein: CASSPGLAGGGGEQYF. Based on the CDR3 plus reference TRBV5-6 and TRBJ2-7, the full variable domain is DAGVTQSPTHLIKTRGQQVTLRCSPKSGHDTVSWYQQALGQGPQFIFQYYEEEERQRGNFPDRFSGHQFPNYSSELNVNALLLGDSALYLCASSPGLAGGGGEQYFGPGTRLTVT.

The V gene is TRBV5-1, the J gene TRBJ2-5; D possibly corresponds to TRBD2 (5 bases). The CDR3 is made up of 17 amino acids. Trimming shortened V by 1 base and J by 5 bases, and 21 bases separated the two germline ends. Germline V gene sequence: CDR1 SGHRS, CDR2 YFSETQ. The CDR3 loop reads CASSLSGGTFHSETQYF. DNA of the CDR3: TGCGCCAGCAGCTTGAGCGGCGGAACATTCCATAGTGAGACCCAGTACTTC.

This clone has a single count. The gene calls are TRBV11-2 and TRBJ2-5, with D unclear. The CDR3 is 15 residues long. From germline, CDR1 is SGHAT and CDR2 FQNNGV. V was trimmed by 4 bases and J by 2 bases, leaving 14 bases between them. The DNA for the CDR3 is TGTGCCAGCAGCTCGACATTGGCGCAACAAGAGACCCAGTACTTC. It specifies CASSSTLAQQETQYF.

The chain has TRBV12-3 or TRBV12-4 and TRBJ1-6; D is undetermined. This CDR3 is built from 13 residues. The V gene lost 5 bases and the J gene lost 9 bases, with 11 bases spanning the gap. The CDR3 nucleotides read TGTGCCAGCAGTCTCCAAGAGAGTTCACCCCTCCACTTT. Amino acid sequence: CASSLQESSPLHF.

The chain is built from TRBV6-5 and TRBJ2-7; 8 bases line up with TRBD2. CDR3 length equals 13 residues. The V and J ends lost 6 bases and 6 bases, in that order; junction bases with no gene match: 7. Germline V lookup: CDR1 MNHEY, CDR2 SVGAGI. The CDR3 reads CASSPLGGAEQYF. DNA for the CDR3: TGTGCCAGCAGCCCCCTCGGGGGGGCCGAGCAGTACTTC.

This clone was seen only once. The chain employs TRBV19 and TRBJ2-7; D call uncertain. This CDR3 spans 14 amino acids. The V end was cut by 6 bases, the J end by 4 bases, with 16 bases between. Germline CDR1 LNHDA, CDR2 SQIVND (reference sequence). The CDR3 region is CASSPAALYYEQYF. The DNA of the CDR3 is TGTGCCAGTAGCCCCGCGGCCCTATATTACGAGCAGTACTTC.